This TCR beta chain was identified during a study of CXCR3-negative and CXCR3-positive naive CD8 T cells. Study findings and constraints: TRB CDR3s were more hydrophobic in CXCR3-positive than in CXCR3-negative naive cells.

Note on this clonotype: Its cognate antigen is unknown.

Looked up from germline, CDR1 is LGHNA and CDR2 is YSLEER. This CDR3 contains 19 residues. Preparation of TRB cDNA libraries relied on 5' RACE carrying UMI labels. Following a re-call of the 5' RACE reads, TCRdb has one entry per CDR3 protein and lacks DNA. The table counts over 95,000 distinct CDR3 sequences; approximately 0.36% lies in the top ten. The chain recombines TRBV4-3 with TRBJ2-1; without DNA, the TCRdb call of TRBD1 cannot be checked. This receptor was taken from a human donor in good health. Some clones in this sample may be carry-over from other donors' samples. Sequenced material: naive CXCR3+ CD8+ T cells from blood. Documented subset: CD45RO-CCR7+CD27+CD95- naive CD8+ T cells expressing CXCR3 (TNR3+). The CDR3 sequence: CASSQVGSGFLGSYNEQFF.